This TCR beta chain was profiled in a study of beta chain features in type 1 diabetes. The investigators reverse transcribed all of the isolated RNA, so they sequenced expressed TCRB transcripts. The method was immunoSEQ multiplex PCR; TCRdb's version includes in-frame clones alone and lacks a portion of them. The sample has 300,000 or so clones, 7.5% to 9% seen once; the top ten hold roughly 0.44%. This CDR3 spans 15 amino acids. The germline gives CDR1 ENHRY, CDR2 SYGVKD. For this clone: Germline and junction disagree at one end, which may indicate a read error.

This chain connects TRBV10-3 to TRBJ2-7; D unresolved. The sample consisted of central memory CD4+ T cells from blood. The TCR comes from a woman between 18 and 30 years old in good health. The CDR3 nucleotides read TGTGCCAGCAGTACCGCCTACACCCGCCAGGACGAGCAGTACTTC. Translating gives CASSTAYTRQDEQYF.